This is a list of T cell receptor beta chains from one sample in a study of a mutant IDH1 vaccine in newly diagnosed glioma. The repertoire was sequenced with immunoSEQ multiplex PCR; TCRdb's copy has only in-frame clones and lacks some. The repertoire holds tens of thousands of clones, under 80% seen once, with more than 4.5% in the top ten. These receptors have no identified antigens. The sequences come from PBMCs, collected from a glioma patient whose treatment included an IDH1 peptide vaccine. All receptors come from a man aged 50 to 59 with glioma. Each CDR3 is given with its conserved first and last residue. Expanded clones are given a class, and other clones once, few, many or no size at all.

V	J	size	CDR3
TRBV29-1	TRBJ1-1	once	CSVAFTGGWGVEAFF
TRBV25-1	TRBJ1-2	.	CASSERMDRGDYGYTF
TRBV29-1	TRBJ2-1	.	CSVRSGGGEQFF
TRBV30	TRBJ1-3	.	CASGHSGNTIYF
TRBV5-1	TRBJ2-7	few	CASSRDRDFGEQYF
TRBV5-1	TRBJ2-1	.	CASSSVDEPSYNEQFF
TRBV27	TRBJ2-7	.	CASSSASGQGAREQYF
TRBV6-5	TRBJ2-7	.	CASSGTASYEQYF
TRBV28	TRBJ1-2	.	CASSSSTGYYGYTF
TRBV5-1	TRBJ2-7	.	CASRVSSGGLSSYEQYF
TRBV5-6	TRBJ2-5	.	CASTNWGGAMETQYF